Below, 29 T cell receptor beta chains from the same sample are listed, as sequenced in a study of shared clonotypes between healthy human individuals. Sequenced by immunoSEQ multiplex PCR; TCRdb stores in-frame clones only, minus some. This sample yields some 2,500,000 clones, of which less than 95% are seen a single time; 0.3% to 0.45% belongs to the top ten. The source material was naive CD4+ T cells from PBMCs. Subset reported: CD45RA+ positively selected. These receptors were taken from a man aged 18 to 35 in good health. Some clones in this sample may be carry-over from other donors' samples.

The chain employs TRBV28 and TRBJ1-3; TRBD1 is a possible D gene (5 bases). This CDR3 contains 17 residues. CDR1 is MDHEN, CDR2 SYDVKM, per germline. The V end lost 5 bases, the J end lost 4 bases, and 21 bases lay between the germline ends. The DNA for the CDR3 is TGTGCCAGCAGTGACCTGGAGAGAGGGACGACAGGAAACACCATATATTTT. This translates into CASSDLERGTTGNTIYF.

CDR3 sequence reads: CASSLASGGLGEQYF. The CDR3, as DNA: TGCGCCAGCAGCTTGGCGAGTGGGGGATTGGGCGAGCAGTACTTC. The chain carries TRBV5-1 and TRBJ2-7; the D call may be TRBD1 or TRBD2 (5 bases each). Germline-derived CDR1 and CDR2 are SGHRS and YFSETQ. Trimming stripped 0 bases from V and 6 bases from J, with 16 bases between. This CDR3 has 15 residues.

As for this clone: The sample has other DNA sequences that encode this CDR3 too. The chain uses TRBV6-5 and TRBJ1-4, with D perhaps TRBD1 (5 bases). Germline V CDR1 and CDR2: MNHEY, SVGAGI. The CDR3 totals 13 residues. The V and J ends lost 6 bases and 8 bases respectively, with 13 bases between them. CDR3 in DNA: TGTGCCAGCAGCCGGGGCCTGGGGGAAAAACTGTTTTTT. Its protein is CASSRGLGEKLFF.

The chain has TRBV7-2 and TRBJ2-7, with TRBD2 as a possible D gene (6 bases). The CDR3 is 15 residues long. V lost 1 base to trimming and J lost 2 bases, with 12 bases between them. Germline values: CDR1 SGHTA, CDR2 FQGNSA. The CDR3 sequence: CASSLVLRGTYEQYF. The CDR3 nucleotides read TGTGCCAGCAGCTTAGTCCTTCGCGGGACCTACGAGCAGTACTTC.

This clone appeared a single time. The V gene is TRBV2, the J gene TRBJ2-1; D may be TRBD2 (6 bases). CDR3 length: 15 amino acids. Germline lookup yields CDR1 SNHLY and CDR2 FYNNEI. Trimming took off 6 bases at V and 2 bases at J, with 14 bases between the two ends. CDR3 loop: CASRKWGGAYNEQFF. CDR3 nucleotides: TGTGCCAGCAGGAAGTGGGGCGGGGCCTACAATGAGCAGTTCTTC.

The chain uses TRBV5-1 and TRBJ2-7; D might be TRBD1 (7 bases). Germline V gene sequence: CDR1 SGHRS, CDR2 YFSETQ. Trimming cost V 2 bases and J 1 base, with 13 bases left between them. The CDR3 extends over 15 amino acids. The CDR3 region has the DNA TGCGCCAGCAGCTTTCAGGGGGGTGGGTCCTACGAGCAGTACTTC. It is translated as CASSFQGGGSYEQYF.

The chain employs TRBV7-9 and TRBJ1-2; 9 bases line up with TRBD1. Germline V gene data show CDR1 as SEHNR and CDR2 as FQNEAQ (reference sequence). The CDR3 is 14 residues long. V lost 5 bases to trimming and J lost 5 bases; unmatched junction nucleotides: 6. CDR3 amino acids: CASSGQGSTYGYTF. The CDR3 nucleotides are TGTGCCAGCAGCGGACAGGGGTCTACTTATGGCTACACCTTC.

V is TRBV6-5 and J is TRBJ1-4, with D unclear. Germline V gene data show CDR1 as MNHEY and CDR2 as SVGAGI. V dropped 4 bases and J dropped 6 bases, with 9 bases sitting between them. CDR3 size: 13 residues. The CDR3 region has the DNA TGTGCCAGCAGTTGGTATTCGGATGAAAAACTGTTTTTT. It specifies CASSWYSDEKLFF.

The chain couples TRBV7-9 to TRBJ2-5; the D call may be TRBD1 or TRBD2 (5 bases each). Germline V CDR1 and CDR2: SEHNR, FQNEAQ (reference sequence). V lost 10 bases to trimming and J lost 5 bases, with 11 bases between them. This CDR3 is 11 amino acids long. CDR3 residues: CATGPRETQYF. CDR3 nucleotide sequence: TGTGCCACGGGGCCCCGGGAGACCCAGTACTTC. Drawing the rest from reference TRBV7-9 and TRBJ2-5, the complete variable domain is DTGVSQNPRHKITKRGQNVTFRCDPISEHNRLYWYRQTLGQGPEFLTYFQNEAQLEKSRLLSDRFSAERPKGSFSTLEIQRTEQGDSAMYLCATGPRETQYFGPGTRLLVL.

This chain joins TRBV5-6 and TRBJ2-3; D gene unclear. There are 11 residues in the CDR3. In germline, CDR1 is SGHDT, CDR2 YYEEEE. The V end was cut by 4 bases, the J end by 4 bases, with 4 bases between. CDR3 DNA sequence: TGTGCCAGCAGCGGGGCAGATACGCAGTATTTT. Translated, it gives CASSGADTQYF.

The chain links TRBV5-1 to TRBJ1-2; a weak D match, TRBD1 (5 bases). CDR1 SGHRS and CDR2 YFSETQ come from the germline V gene. The CDR3 covers 13 residues. Trimming stripped 4 bases from V and 2 bases from J, with 9 bases between. CDR3 nucleotides: TGCGCCAGCAGCGACGGGGGGAACTATGGCTACACCTTC. As protein: CASSDGGNYGYTF.

J is TRBJ1-1 and V is TRBV29-1; 7 bases map to TRBD1. V was clipped by 5 bases and J by 4 bases; unmatched bases: 1. Germline CDR1 reads SQVTM; CDR2 reads ANQGSEA. The CDR3 length is 11 residues. CDR3 DNA: TGCAGCGTTCCAGGGGGCACTGAAGCTTTCTTT. Translation: CSVPGGTEAFF.

This clone was counted a single time. The chain has TRBV7-2 and TRBJ2-5; 7 nucleotides agree with TRBD2. Per the germline V gene, CDR1 is SGHTA and CDR2 is FQGNSA. Trimming removed 6 bases from V and 0 bases from J; junction bases left unmatched: 4. The CDR3 has 14 amino acids. CDR3 in amino acids: CASRGGAYQETQYF. The CDR3 coding sequence is TGTGCCAGCAGGGGAGGGGCGTACCAAGAGACCCAGTACTTC. Full variable domain (outside the CDR3, taken from reference TRBV7-2 and TRBJ2-5): GAGVSQSPSNKVTEKGKDVELRCDPISGHTALYWYRQSLGQGLEFLIYFQGNSAPDKSGLPSDRFSAERTGGSVSTLTIQRTQQEDSAVYLCASRGGAYQETQYFGPGTRLLVL.

The rearrangement uses TRBV27 and TRBJ1-4; TRBD1 might be the D (6 bases). The CDR3 is 14 residues long. Germline V gene sequence: CDR1 MNHEY, CDR2 SMNVEV (reference sequence). Deletions cut 1 base from V and 10 bases from J, with 13 bases between. The DNA for the CDR3 is TGTGCCAGCAGTTTATTCAGGGTAGGGGGAAAACTGTTTTTT. Translation gives CASSLFRVGGKLFF.

This chain joins TRBV11-2 and TRBJ1-5; D may be TRBD1 (6 bases). The germline V gene has CDR1 SGHAT and CDR2 FQNNGV. The CDR3 covers 14 residues. Trimming removed 5 bases at V and 6 bases at J, with 14 bases between. The chain's CDR3 is CASSAGGGLQPQHF. In nucleotides, the CDR3 is TGTGCCAGCAGCGCCGGGGGGGGGCTTCAGCCCCAGCATTTT.

This sequence joins TRBV19 and TRBJ2-3; 9 nucleotides align to TRBD1. The J segment lost 1 base and the V segment lost 5 bases, leaving 4 bases of the junction unmatched. The CDR3 is made up of 15 amino acids. The germline gives CDR1 LNHDA, CDR2 SQIVND (reference sequence). CDR3 in amino acids: CASSRDRARTDTQYF. Here the CDR3 DNA reads TGTGCCAGTAGTCGGGACAGGGCCCGCACAGATACGCAGTATTTT.

This chain uses TRBV7-3 with TRBJ2-3; TRBD1 matches at 9 bases. The CDR3 extends over 16 amino acids. V lost 5 bases to trimming and J lost 2 bases; unmatched junction nucleotides: 8. Germline V gene sequence: CDR1 SGHTA, CDR2 FQGTGA. The CDR3 sequence is CASSARTGDITDTQYF. CDR3 in DNA: TGTGCCAGCAGCGCCCGGACAGGGGACATCACAGATACGCAGTATTTT.

The gene calls are TRBV2 and TRBJ1-5; D remains ambiguous. Trimming shortened V by 5 bases and J by 6 bases, and 8 bases separated the two germline ends. The CDR3 extends over 12 amino acids. Germline CDR1 is SNHLY and CDR2 is FYNNEI. For the CDR3, the DNA is TGTGCCAGCAGTCCGACGTTTCAGCCCCAGCATTTT. It specifies CASSPTFQPQHF.

The chain links TRBV10-1 to TRBJ1-4, with 9 bases fitting TRBD1. The germline V gene has CDR1 WNHNN and CDR2 SYGVQD (reference sequence). V lost 2 bases to trimming and J lost 1 base; unmatched junction nucleotides: 14. The CDR3 contains 20 residues. CDR3 nucleotide sequence: TGCGCCAGCAGTGAGACATCCGGTAAGGGACAGGGACGAACTAATGAAAAACTGTTTTTT. Its protein product is CASSETSGKGQGRTNEKLFF.

Comments on this clone: Other DNA sequences in the sample encode the same CDR3. In DNA, the CDR3 is TGTGCCACCAGCAGGGGACAGGGGGCGGGTCAGCCCCAGCATTTT. Protein sequence: CATSRGQGAGQPQHF. The chain couples TRBV15 to TRBJ1-5; 12 bases fit TRBD1. CDR1 and CDR2 from the germline V gene are LNHNV and YYDKDF (reference sequence). The CDR3 sequence is 15 residues long. The ends lost 3 bases at V and 6 bases at J; junction bases unmatched: 3.

This clone was picked up a small number of times. The V gene is TRBV29-1, the J gene TRBJ2-1; D possibly corresponds to TRBD2 (6 bases). Germline V lookup: CDR1 SQVTM, CDR2 ANQGSEA. V shed 4 bases and J shed 3 bases, with 10 bases lying between them. This CDR3 has 13 amino acids. CDR3 sequence reads: CSVAGEGYNEQFF. Here the CDR3 DNA reads TGCAGCGTTGCGGGGGAAGGCTACAATGAGCAGTTCTTC.

This clone was found a few times. The V call is TRBV6-5, the J call TRBJ1-2; D unresolved. This CDR3 region has 13 residues. CDR1 and CDR2 (germline): MNHEY, SVGAGI. The V end was cut by 5 bases, the J end by 0 bases, with 7 bases between. The CDR3 is CASSPGSNYGYTF. The CDR3 DNA reads TGTGCCAGCAGTCCGGGGTCTAACTATGGCTACACCTTC.

The chain joins TRBV6-5 to TRBJ2-1; D uncertain. Germline assignment: CDR1 MNHEY and CDR2 SVGAGI. The ends were cut back, 6 bases at V and 10 bases at J, with 22 bases in the middle. This CDR3 spans 15 amino acids. The CDR3 DNA sequence: TGTGCCAGCAGCCGAGCTGGGCCCGCTACTAAGGAGCAGTTCTTC. It is translated as CASSRAGPATKEQFF.

J is TRBJ2-2 and V is TRBV6-5; TRBD2 aligns across 11 bases. V lost 6 bases and J lost 6; bases outside the gene matches: 6. The CDR3 length is 15 residues. The germline gives CDR1 MNHEY, CDR2 SVGAGI. The CDR3, as DNA: TGTGCCAGCAGGGGGACTAGCGGTTTACCCGGGGAGCTGTTTTTT. This codes for CASRGTSGLPGELFF.

The rearrangement joins TRBV5-4 to TRBJ2-7; no reliable D call. This CDR3 spans 15 amino acids. Germline CDR1 reads SGHNT; CDR2 reads YYREEE (reference sequence). The ends were cut back, 4 bases at V and 4 bases at J, with 18 bases in the middle. CDR3 in DNA: TGTGCCAGCAGCCTCCCTGGAAGAGAGTCGTACGAGCAGTACTTC. Amino acid sequence: CASSLPGRESYEQYF. Full variable domain (remainder filled in from reference TRBV5-4 and TRBJ2-7): ETGVTQSPTHLIKTRGQQVTLRCSSQSGHNTVSWYQQALGQGPQFIFQYYREEENGRGNFPPRFSGLQFPNYSSELNVNALELDDSALYLCASSLPGRESYEQYFGPGTRLTVT.

The chain combines TRBV5-1 with TRBJ1-1; 9 bases are a match to TRBD1. Germline values: CDR1 SGHRS, CDR2 YFSETQ. This CDR3 region has 14 residues. V gave up 4 bases and J gave up 5 bases; unmatched junction bases: 6. The CDR3 protein is CASSRQGGETEAFF. The CDR3 DNA sequence: TGCGCCAGCAGCAGACAGGGGGGAGAAACTGAAGCTTTCTTT.

The chain is built from TRBV10-3 and TRBJ1-2, with a tentative D call TRBD1 (5 bases). The germline V gene has CDR1 ENHRY and CDR2 SYGVKD. V lost 6 bases to trimming and J lost 7 bases, with 15 bases between them. This CDR3 has 13 residues. The CDR3: CAIRRDAGAGYTF. The CDR3, as DNA: TGTGCCATCAGGAGGGACGCTGGGGCTGGCTACACCTTC.

The chain joins TRBV4-1 to TRBJ2-3; D is possibly TRBD2 (6 bases). The CDR3 loop spans 17 amino acids. CDR1 and CDR2 (germline): MGHRA, YSYEKL. V gave up 2 bases and J gave up 4 bases, with 19 bases separating them. The CDR3 reads CASSQTPVPGAADTQYF. The CDR3, as DNA: TGCGCCAGCAGCCAAACACCCGTTCCGGGAGCGGCAGATACGCAGTATTTT.

CDR3 in amino acids: CASSEGSGYTF. The DNA of the CDR3 is TGTGCCAGCAGTGAGGGAAGTGGCTACACCTTC. This chain links TRBV28 with TRBJ1-2; D uncertain. Germline V gene lookup returns CDR1 MDHEN and CDR2 SYDVKM. Trimming stripped 5 bases from V and 7 bases from J, with 8 bases between. The CDR3 has 11 amino acids.